These 5 T cell receptor beta chains were all obtained from the same sample, sequenced in a study of CD8+ T cells in alopecia areata. It was cDNA, reverse transcribed from extracted RNA, that served as the sequencing template. Repertoires were generated with immunoSEQ multiplex PCR, while TCRdb's copy carries only in-frame clones and drops some. Of about 150,000 clones listed, 45% to 60% are singletons. Material: CD4+ T cells sorted from blood. These receptors were collected from a human donor in good health.

This clone was seen once. The chain has TRBV27 and TRBJ1-5; TRBD1 aligns across 8 bases. V lost 6 bases to trimming and J lost 0 bases; unmatched junction nucleotides: 4. CDR1 and CDR2 from the germline V gene are MNHEY and SMNVEV (reference sequence). The CDR3 consists of 15 residues. CDR3: CASRPGQVSNQPQHF. The DNA of the CDR3 is TGTGCCAGCAGGCCGGGACAGGTTAGCAATCAGCCCCAGCATTTT.

This clone has more than one count but fewer than ten. The V call is TRBV28, the J call TRBJ2-7; TRBD2 aligns across 10 bases. The trim removed 2 bases at V and 2 bases at J, leaving 3 bases unmatched. CDR3 length: 15 residues. Germline V gene sequence: CDR1 MDHEN, CDR2 SYDVKM. The CDR3 DNA follows: TGTGCCAGCAGTTTAGCAGCGGGAGGGACCTACGAGCAGTACTTC. It is translated as CASSLAAGGTYEQYF.

The genes are TRBV27 and TRBJ1-2; TRBD1 agrees at 7 bases. V lost 6 bases to trimming and J lost 3 bases; unmatched junction nucleotides: 4. Germline CDR1 MNHEY, CDR2 SMNVEV (reference sequence). This CDR3 comprises 13 residues. CDR3 coding DNA: TGTGCCAGCAGAACCACAGGGGACTATGGCTACACCTTC. Translating gives CASRTTGDYGYTF.

This clone was seen a single time. The chain joins TRBV2 to TRBJ1-2; tentatively, D is TRBD1 (5 bases). There are 14 residues in the CDR3. The V end lost 5 bases, the J end lost 4 bases, and 14 bases lay between the germline ends. Per germline, CDR1 SNHLY and CDR2 FYNNEI. The CDR3 reads CASSLRGQGYGYTF. As DNA, the CDR3 is TGTGCCAGCAGTCTTAGGGGCCAGGGCTATGGCTACACCTTC.

This chain connects TRBV7-9 to TRBJ2-2; D remains ambiguous. This CDR3 is built from 13 residues. CDR1 is SEHNR and CDR2 is FQNEAQ in the germline V gene (reference sequence). The ends were cut back, 8 bases at V and 3 bases at J, with 10 bases in the middle. The CDR3 DNA reads TGTGCCAGCCTGGGCGGATACACCGGGGAGCTGTTTTTT. Protein sequence: CASLGGYTGELFF.